This T cell receptor beta chain was identified during a study of CD8 T cells in ankylosing spondylitis. A quantitative 5'-RACE method, one with molecular barcodes, was used to make TCR beta libraries. TCRdb independently ran MiXCR on the 5' RACE reads; one entry per CDR3 protein. The data contain a few hundred thousand distinct CDR3 sequences, roughly 20% of them singletons. This clonotype was seen a handful of times. The antigen is undetermined. Study-wide results and limits: Prior work had noted some motif variants in reactive arthritis blood and synovial fluid. A TCR beta motif of under ten highly homologous variants appeared characteristic of ankylosing spondylitis blood. Clones linked to disease were reported to show significant enrichment in matched ankylosing spondylitis synovial fluid.

Sample: blood, either unsorted or a sorted T cell fraction (not recorded which). This TCR was sampled from a female donor with ankylosing spondylitis or in good health (not recorded which).

CDR3 bases: TGTGCCAGCAGCAAGCCGGCTAGCGGGAGGGTTCAGGATACGCAGTATTTT. It codes for CASSKPASGRVQDTQYF. V is TRBV21-1 and J is TRBJ2-3; TRBD2, as called in the table, went unchecked against the DNA. TRBV21-1 is noted as a pseudogene. CDR3 length: 17 amino acids.